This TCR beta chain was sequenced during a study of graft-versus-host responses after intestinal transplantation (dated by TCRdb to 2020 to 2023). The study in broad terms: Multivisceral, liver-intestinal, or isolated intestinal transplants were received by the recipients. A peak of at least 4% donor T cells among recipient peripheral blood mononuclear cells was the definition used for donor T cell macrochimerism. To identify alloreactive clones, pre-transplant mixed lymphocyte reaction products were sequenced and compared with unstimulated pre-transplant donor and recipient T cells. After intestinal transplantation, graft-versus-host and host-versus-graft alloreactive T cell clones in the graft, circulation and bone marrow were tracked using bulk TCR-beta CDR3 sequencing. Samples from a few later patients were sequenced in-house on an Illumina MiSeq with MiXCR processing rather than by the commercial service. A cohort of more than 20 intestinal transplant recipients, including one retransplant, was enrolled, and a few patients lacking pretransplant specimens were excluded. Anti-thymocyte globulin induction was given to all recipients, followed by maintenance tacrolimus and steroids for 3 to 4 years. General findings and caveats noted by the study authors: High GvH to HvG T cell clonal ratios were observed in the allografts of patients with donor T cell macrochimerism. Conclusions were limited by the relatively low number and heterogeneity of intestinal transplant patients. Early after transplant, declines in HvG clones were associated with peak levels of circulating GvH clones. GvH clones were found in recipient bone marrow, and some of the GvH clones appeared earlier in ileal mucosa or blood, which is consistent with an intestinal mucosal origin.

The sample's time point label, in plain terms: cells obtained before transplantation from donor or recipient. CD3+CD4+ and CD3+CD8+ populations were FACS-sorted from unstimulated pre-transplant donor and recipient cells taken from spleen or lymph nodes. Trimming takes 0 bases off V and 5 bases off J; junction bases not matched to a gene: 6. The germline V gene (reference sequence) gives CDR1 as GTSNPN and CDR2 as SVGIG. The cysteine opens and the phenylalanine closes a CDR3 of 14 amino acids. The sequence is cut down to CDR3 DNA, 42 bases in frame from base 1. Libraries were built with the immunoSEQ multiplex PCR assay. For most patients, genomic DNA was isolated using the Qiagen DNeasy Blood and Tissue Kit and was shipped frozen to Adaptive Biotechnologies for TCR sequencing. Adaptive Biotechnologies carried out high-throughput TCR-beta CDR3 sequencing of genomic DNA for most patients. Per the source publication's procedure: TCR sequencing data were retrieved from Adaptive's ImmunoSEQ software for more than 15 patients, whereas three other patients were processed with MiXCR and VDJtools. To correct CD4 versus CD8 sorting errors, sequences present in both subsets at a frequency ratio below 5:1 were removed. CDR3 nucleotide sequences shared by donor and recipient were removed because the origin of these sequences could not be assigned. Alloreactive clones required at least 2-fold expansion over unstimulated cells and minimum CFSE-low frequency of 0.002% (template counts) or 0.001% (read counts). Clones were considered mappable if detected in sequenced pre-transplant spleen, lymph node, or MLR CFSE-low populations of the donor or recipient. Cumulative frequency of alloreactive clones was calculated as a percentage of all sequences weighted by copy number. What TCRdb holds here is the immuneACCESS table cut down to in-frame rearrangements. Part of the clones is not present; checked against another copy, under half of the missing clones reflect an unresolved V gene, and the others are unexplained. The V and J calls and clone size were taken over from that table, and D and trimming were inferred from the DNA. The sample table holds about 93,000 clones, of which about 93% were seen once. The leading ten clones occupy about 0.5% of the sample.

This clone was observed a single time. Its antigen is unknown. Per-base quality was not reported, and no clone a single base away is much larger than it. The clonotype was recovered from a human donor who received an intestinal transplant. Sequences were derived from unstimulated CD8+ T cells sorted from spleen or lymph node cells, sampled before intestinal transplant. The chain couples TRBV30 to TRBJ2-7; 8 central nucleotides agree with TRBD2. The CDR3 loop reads CAWSVSSGSDEQYF. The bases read TGTGCCTGGAGTGTCTCTAGCGGGTCGGACGAGCAGTACTTC.